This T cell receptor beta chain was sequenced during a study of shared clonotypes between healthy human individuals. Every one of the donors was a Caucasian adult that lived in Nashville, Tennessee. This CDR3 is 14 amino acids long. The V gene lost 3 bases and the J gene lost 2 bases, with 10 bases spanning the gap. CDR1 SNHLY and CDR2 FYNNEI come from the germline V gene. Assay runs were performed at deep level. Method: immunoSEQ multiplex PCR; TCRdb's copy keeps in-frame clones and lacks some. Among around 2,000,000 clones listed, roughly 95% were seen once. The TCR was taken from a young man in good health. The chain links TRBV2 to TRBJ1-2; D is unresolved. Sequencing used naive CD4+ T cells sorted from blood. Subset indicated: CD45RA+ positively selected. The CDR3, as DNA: TGTGCCAGCAGTGATCTAGGACCAAACTATGGCTACACCTTC. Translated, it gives CASSDLGPNYGYTF.